This T cell receptor beta chain stems from a study of radiation and T cells in renal cell carcinoma. Findings and limits, study-wide: Sampling covered only about 0.97 g of each tumor. Dominant CDR3 motifs occupied more repertoire in irradiated than control tumors.

Method: immunoSEQ multiplex PCR; TCRdb's copy keeps in-frame clones and lacks some. Found here are some 25,000 clones, roughly 64% of them singletons; the top ten hold 20% to 25%. Treatment denoted: treatment-naive control, cytoreductive nephrectomy. The patient's renal cell carcinoma had clear cell pathology. Controls included 4 female and 11 to 12 male donors, resected 2011 to 2014. Of note for this clone: Its antigen is as yet unknown.

This TCR was sampled from a man aged 40-55 years with renal cell carcinoma. The sample was tumor tissue, taken from a patient whose treatment was nephrectomy without radiotherapy.

Written as DNA, the CDR3 is TGTGCCAGCAGCCCCCCGCACGGAAACTATGGCTACACCTTC. Its translation: CASSPPHGNYGYTF. V and J are TRBV7-9 and TRBJ1-2; D uncertain. The V end lost 5 bases, the J end lost 2 bases, and 12 bases lay between the germline ends. Germline CDR1 is SEHNR and CDR2 is FQNEAQ (reference sequence). The CDR3 loop spans 14 amino acids. Full variable domain (rest looked up from reference TRBV7-9 and TRBJ1-2): DTGVSQNPRHKITKRGQNVTFRCDPISEHNRLYWYRQTLGQGPEFLTYFQNEAQLEKSRLLSDRFSAERPKGSFSTLEIQRTEQGDSAMYLCASSPPHGNYGYTFGSGTRLTVV.